The sequence of this T cell receptor (beta chain) was determined in a study of identical twins. Germline V gives CDR1 DFQATT, CDR2 SNEGSKA (reference sequence). The ends were cut back, 1 base at V and 1 base at J, with 11 bases in the middle. The CDR3 contains 14 residues. There were only healthy Caucasians among the donors. Overall study results and limits: Fewer insertions characterized abundant cord blood beta clonotypes, whereas memory repertoires showed none.

TCRdb fed the 5' RACE reads into MiXCR, producing one record per CDR3 protein. Found here are roughly 280,000 distinct CDR3 sequences, around 9.7% of them singletons; the top ten hold 6% to 8.5%. Ten or more counts support this clonotype. Its antigen is still unknown. In addition, the sample was reused for a study of yellow fever vaccine responses in identical twins.

The chain couples TRBV20-1 to TRBJ2-7, with D possibly TRBD1 on 6 matching bases. This sequence originates from a woman between 18 and 30 years old in good health. Sequenced input: CD8+ T cells sorted from blood. This CDR3 reads CSARGVRGSYEQYF. The CDR3 nucleotides are TGCAGTGCTAGAGGGGTGAGGGGGTCCTACGAGCAGTACTTC.